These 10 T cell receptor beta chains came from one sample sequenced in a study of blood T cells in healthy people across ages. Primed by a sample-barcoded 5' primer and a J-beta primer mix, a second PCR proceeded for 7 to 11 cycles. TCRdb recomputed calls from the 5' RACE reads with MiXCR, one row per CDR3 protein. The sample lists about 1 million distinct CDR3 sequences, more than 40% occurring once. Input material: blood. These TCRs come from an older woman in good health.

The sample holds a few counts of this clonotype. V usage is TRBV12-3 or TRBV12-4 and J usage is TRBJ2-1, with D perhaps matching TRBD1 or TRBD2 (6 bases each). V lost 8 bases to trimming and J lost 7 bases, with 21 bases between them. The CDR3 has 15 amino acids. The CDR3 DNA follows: TGTGCCAGCGCCTTGAAGACGGGGGCGGGGAATGAGCAGTTCTTC. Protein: CASALKTGAGNEQFF.

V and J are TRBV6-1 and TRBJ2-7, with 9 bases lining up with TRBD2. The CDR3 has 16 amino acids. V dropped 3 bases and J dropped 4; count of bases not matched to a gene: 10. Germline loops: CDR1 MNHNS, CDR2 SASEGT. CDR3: CASSERLAGMSYEQYF. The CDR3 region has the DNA TGTGCCAGCAGTGAGAGGCTAGCGGGAATGTCTTACGAGCAGTACTTC.

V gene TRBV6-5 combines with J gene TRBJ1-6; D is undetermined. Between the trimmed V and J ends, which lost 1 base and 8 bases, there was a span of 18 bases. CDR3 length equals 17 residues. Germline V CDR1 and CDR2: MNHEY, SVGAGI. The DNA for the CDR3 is TGTGCCAGCAGTTACTTCGCCAGGCCGGCCGGGGATTCACCCCTCCACTTT. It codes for CASSYFARPAGDSPLHF.

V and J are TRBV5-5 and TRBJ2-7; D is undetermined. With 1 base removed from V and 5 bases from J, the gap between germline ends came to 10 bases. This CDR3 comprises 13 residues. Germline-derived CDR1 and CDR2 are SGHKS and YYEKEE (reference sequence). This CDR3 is CASSLIASHEQYF. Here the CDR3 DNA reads TGTGCCAGCAGCTTGATAGCATCGCACGAGCAGTACTTC.

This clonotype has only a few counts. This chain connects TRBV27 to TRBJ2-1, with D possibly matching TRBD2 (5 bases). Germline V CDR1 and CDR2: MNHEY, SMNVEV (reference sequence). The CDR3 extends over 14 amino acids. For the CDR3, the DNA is TGTGCTACTACCCCGGCGGGTACCTACAATGAGCAGTTCTTC. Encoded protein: CATTPAGTYNEQFF.

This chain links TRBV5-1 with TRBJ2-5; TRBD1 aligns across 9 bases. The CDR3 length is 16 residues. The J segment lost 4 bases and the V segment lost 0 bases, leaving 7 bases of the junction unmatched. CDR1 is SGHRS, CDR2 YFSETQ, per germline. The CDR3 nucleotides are TGCGCCAGCAGCTTGGGCCCGGACAGGGGAACAGAGACCCAGTACTTC. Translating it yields CASSLGPDRGTETQYF.

CDR3 DNA sequence: TGTGCCAGCAGTTACGGGACAGGGAGGGGTGAGCAGTTCTTC. It codes for CASSYGTGRGEQFF. The V and J genes are TRBV27 and TRBJ2-1; 9 nucleotides agree with TRBD1. Germline lookup yields CDR1 MNHEY and CDR2 SMNVEV (reference sequence). The CDR3 totals 14 residues. After removal of 4 bases from V and 9 bases from J, the junction contained 7 bases not matched to a gene.

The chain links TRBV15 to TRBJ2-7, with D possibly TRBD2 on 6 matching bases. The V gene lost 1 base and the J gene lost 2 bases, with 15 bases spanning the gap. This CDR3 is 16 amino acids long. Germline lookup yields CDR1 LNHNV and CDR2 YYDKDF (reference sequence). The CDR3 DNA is TGTGCCACCAGCAGAGCGGGCGGGGATAGCGCCTACGAGCAGTACTTC. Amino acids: CATSRAGGDSAYEQYF.

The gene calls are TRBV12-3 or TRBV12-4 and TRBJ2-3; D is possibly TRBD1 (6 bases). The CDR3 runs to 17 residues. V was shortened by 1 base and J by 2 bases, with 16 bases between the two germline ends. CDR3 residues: CASSLGSGTRSTDTQYF. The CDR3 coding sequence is TGTGCCAGCAGTTTAGGTTCCGGGACAAGATCCACAGATACGCAGTATTTT.

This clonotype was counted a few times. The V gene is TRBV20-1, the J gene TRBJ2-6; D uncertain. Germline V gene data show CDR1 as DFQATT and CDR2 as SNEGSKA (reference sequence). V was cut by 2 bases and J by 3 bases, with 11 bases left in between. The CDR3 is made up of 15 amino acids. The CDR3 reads CSARPGSFGANVLTF. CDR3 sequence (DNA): TGCAGTGCTAGACCGGGTTCCTTTGGGGCCAACGTCCTGACTTTC.